This T cell receptor beta chain was found in a study of blood T cell repertoires in COVID-19. Study as a whole: The United States, Italy and Spain provided the acute and convalescent COVID-19 samples. T cells, B-cell-depleted T cells, or PBMCs supplied cDNA or gDNA.

Original data processing: Cell counts per sample came from amplifying reference gene primers. Sequencing was performed with immunoSEQ multiplex PCR; in TCRdb, only in-frame clones are kept and a portion is missing. V and J calls and clone size are as listed in that table; D and trimming were resolved from the DNA. Here the sample spans roughly 190,000 clones, more than 75% being singletons. With V trimmed by 2 bases and J by 6 bases, 7 bases remained unmatched. The CDR3 loop spans 16 amino acids. Germline lookup yields CDR1 SGDLS and CDR2 YYNGEE. This clone occurred a few times. This chain connects TRBV9 to TRBJ1-6, with 8 bases fitting TRBD1. The sequencing input was peripheral blood. This clonotype originated in a woman in her 50s with active or convalescent COVID-19. DNA for the CDR3: TGTGCCAGCAGCGTTGATTTAGGACAGGGTAATTCACCCCTCCACTTT. The encoded protein is CASSVDLGQGNSPLHF.